The clone carrying this T cell receptor (beta chain) occurred a few times. Its matching antigen is unknown. This specimen belongs to a study of vaccination effects on CD4 cells after COVID-19. Study findings and constraints: Cross-reactivity toward common cold coronaviruses was confined to only 1 of 255 vaccine-induced clones in healthy vaccinees.

Only in-frame clones appear in the TCRdb table, and some are missing; sequencing was by immunoSEQ multiplex PCR. The sample has approximately 74,000 clones; 60% to 75% are singletons. The CDR3 is 12 amino acids. Trimming left V 3 bases short and J 9 bases short, with 8 bases between. After expansion with viral peptide pools in the ViraFEST assay, antigen-specific CD4+ T cells were sequenced. The culture ran for about 11 days, and then CD4+ T cells were isolated. Absence of prior SARS-CoV-2 infection characterized the vaccine recipients, who showed negative nucleocapsid antibodies. The receptor comes from a human donor who received a COVID-19 vaccine. The material was CD4+ T cells from PBMCs cultured with HCoV-NL63 spike peptides, obtained before COVID-19 vaccination. The chain couples TRBV12-3 or TRBV12-4 to TRBJ2-2; D uncertain. The CDR3, as DNA: TGTGCCAGCAGTTTTTCAGGTCGGGAGCTGTTTTTT. Its protein product is CASSFSGRELFF.